This TCR beta chain was found in a study of cytomegalovirus exposure and HLA in healthy donors (dated by TCRdb to the late 2010s). Background on the whole study: In an earlier analysis of approximately 500 of the donors, 276 Gb of sequence data and roughly 100 million unique TCR beta sequences from roughly 180 million T cells were reported. High-throughput TCR immunosequencing, statistical association of individual TCRs with disease status, and machine learning were combined to predict cytomegalovirus infection status. To decide whether each TCR beta V gene segment behaved as functional or pseudogenic, an earlier analysis of several hundred of the donors relied on high-throughput TCR beta sequencing. Of the roughly 400 genotyped donors, 65% to 90% fell in the genetic ancestry cluster associated with self-reported Caucasian donors. Approximately 310 gigabases of sequencing data and some 85 million unique TCR sequences were included in an early release covering over 600 HLA-typed donors. The study used immunosequencing to profile the T cell repertoires of more than 650 subjects and linked those repertoires to cytomegalovirus serostatus. Four to six DR-DQ haplotypes were handled as single units for association and clustering, since linkage in the cohort was strong. Typing coverage differed by locus: A, B, C, DRB1 and DQB1 were typed in roughly 620-640 donors, DQA1 in approximately 520, DPA1 in roughly 590, and DPB1 in 450 to 480. In addition to the first cohort of 666 subjects, a separate validation cohort of 120 different subjects was used. The study aimed to test whether signatures of past pathogen exposure could be identified by cataloging public T cell receptors. A later analysis re-examined previously published TCR beta repertoires from hundreds of donors and added high-resolution HLA genotyping to investigate patterns of TCR occurrence. A later genetic analysis took genome-wide SNP genotypes for about three fifths of the roughly 670 donors and used that subset as a discovery cohort. In the later analysis, no new phenotypic data were used to find candidate immune exposures; instead, reliance was placed on TCR beta sequences and their occurrence across donors. Donor age, sex, ethnicity and CMV serostatus were compiled alongside the repertoire data. Every discovery cohort repertoire had been produced on one sequencing platform. Both class I and class II loci were covered by HLA typing, at four-digit resolution. Across under 500 genotyped donors of the cohort, an average of about 240,000 unique TCR beta nucleotide sequences per donor were sequenced, and roughly 17% of those sequences were non-productive. The full study reports these points: In this cohort, only TCR beta chains were sequenced, and detectable features were limited by the absence of alpha or paired-chain data. Broadly in line with IMGT annotations, most TCR beta V segments showed up in productive rearrangements about 87% or about 30% of the time in an earlier analysis of several hundred of the donors. Correlated functional status among segregating V segments might be attributable to linkage disequilibrium, but an unknown experimental factor could not be ruled out. Cytomegalovirus status was reported to be diagnosed by the classifier with high specificity and sensitivity in both the original and validation cohorts. A total of 150 or so TCR beta chains were listed by the study as associated with cytomegalovirus. Assigning TCR associations to individual alleles was difficult when HLA alleles, especially DR and DQ, strongly co-occurred. Most TCR sequences were seen in very few donors, while some public TCRs were found in many individuals. Sequencing depth was assumed to be roughly uniform across donors in the presence/absence analyses, though that assumption may not hold. For the cohort, immune exposure information was limited to CMV serostatus. A later analysis found that most CMV-associated TCR beta chains appeared HLA-restricted, with HLA associations seemingly driven largely by CMV exposure. The 87-base-pair reads could not distinguish some IMGT-functional V segments, including TRBV6-2 and TRBV6-3, so those segments were excluded. Compared with the roughly 600-donor mean, donors in an Asian-associated ancestry cluster had fewer N-insertions in productive TCRs, according to a later genetic analysis. It was suggested by the authors that the approach could potentially be generalized to other disease states and immunological phenotypes. A cluster of highly shared sequence variants was judged likely to be a technical artifact of the sequencing pipeline. A further reported finding was that TCR beta sequences accurately predicted the HLA-A and HLA-B alleles for most subjects in the first cohort. Three of the identified cytomegalovirus-associated TCR beta chains were confirmed in vitro to be specific for cytomegalovirus antigens. According to a later analysis, TCR association rates differed among HLA loci, with DRB1 alleles showing the most associated TCRs and HLA-C alleles showing the fewest. An association between a missense DCLRE1C variant and V-gene and J-gene trimming of TCR beta chains was found in a later genetic analysis and replicated in an independent cohort. Specific HLA alleles were associated with some 15,000 TCR beta sequences at a false discovery rate of 0.05 in a later analysis. Because HLA typing was unavailable for some donors at each locus, only the typed subset was used in association tests. In a later analysis, several top co-occurrence clusters were reported to appear linked to parvovirus B19, influenza, CMV and Epstein-Barr virus. The earlier analysis of some 540 of the donors excluded roughly 17 rarely observed V segments, including chromosome 9 orphons, because counts were too low. Compared with equally common non-associated chains, HLA-associated TCR beta chains in a later analysis were more clonally expanded and had lower generation probabilities.

In total, about 650 healthy bone marrow donors made up the cohort. At the time of sampling, every cohort member was nominally healthy, though immune exposures that went unrecorded were likely present. The donor tested CMV seronegative and was one of the 352 seronegative cohort members. A peripheral blood sample was collected from each donor, and TCR beta sequencing was performed on peripheral blood mononuclear cells. The Qiagen DNeasy Blood Extraction Kit was used to extract genomic DNA from the blood cell samples. Library preparation employed the immunoSEQ multiplex PCR assay. For the multiplex PCR, a mixture combining 60 forward primers for TCR Vbeta segments and 13 reverse primers for TCR Jbeta segments was used. The CDR3 region of rearranged TCR beta genes was amplified from genomic DNA with a multiplex PCR assay. Amplified TCR beta libraries were sequenced as 87-base-pair reads on the Illumina HiSeq System. Processing in the source paper ran as follows. A later analysis tallied around 82 million unique TCR beta chains across the 600 to 700 repertoires, and about 12 million of those chains were shared by two or more donors. Raw reads were error-corrected and collapsed into unique sequences with a nearest-neighbor algorithm that merged closely related sequences to remove PCR and sequencing errors. V, D and J gene segments were assigned by aligning CDR3 sequences to IMGT reference sequences. For a sequence to be retained, a match of at least six nucleotides was required to both a V gene segment and a J gene segment. Rearrangements were called productive when the CDR3 lacked stop codons and stayed in frame with V and J; all others were non-productive. Following IMGT convention, CDR3 was defined as the stretch from the second conserved V-encoded cysteine to the conserved J-encoded phenylalanine. Sequences without an unambiguous match to a single V gene segment were excluded from the earlier analysis of a few hundred of the donors. In an earlier analysis of around 590 of the donors, a V segment was called functional when productive rearrangements were above 56.7%, and segregating when the standard deviation between donors exceeded 5%. A statistical classification framework was developed to diagnose cytomegalovirus status using the catalog of TCR beta chain sequences. In a later analysis, V and J genes were assigned by comparing TCR nucleotide sequences against IMGT/GENE-DB human TR gene sequences. In a later analysis, CDR3 sequences and most-parsimonious VDJ recombination scenarios were assigned using the TCRdist pipeline. In a later analysis, each TCR beta chain was defined by its CDR3 amino acid sequence together with its V-gene family, and reads without a unique V-gene family were excluded. In a later analysis, 450 to 600 highly shared, low-generation-probability nucleotide sequences were removed to address suspected cross-contamination and a sequencing artifact. In a later analysis, a clonal expansion index was calculated for each public chain from normalized within-repertoire ranks of inferred template counts. In a later analysis, generation probabilities were computed using a VDJ recombination model fitted to out-of-frame rearrangements, and the results were checked against IGoR. Hypergeometric tests were used in a later analysis to score TCR-TCR, TCR-HLA and TCR-CMV co-occurrence, with a repertoire-size bias correction applied to the TCR pairs. False discovery rates were estimated in a later analysis by permuting HLA or CMV assignments 20 times. In a later analysis, co-occurring TCRs were grouped with DBSCAN, and TCRdist sequence similarity was added when clustering was performed within HLA-allele-positive subsets. Co-occurrence clustering excluded repertoires with fewer than 30,000 or more than 120,000 public chains, plus five with anomalous nucleotide sharing. The table comes from immuneACCESS by way of TCRdb, which keeps in-frame sequences with V and J called. Part of the clones is missing from these tables; in studies checked, under half for an unresolved V gene and the rest for unknown reasons. The V and J calls and clone size were taken over from that table, and D and trimming were inferred from the DNA. The sample profile shows 85,000 to 130,000 clones; around 70% of them were found once. About 0.8% of the sample lies in the top ten.

From the cysteine through the phenylalanine, the CDR3 covers 15 amino acids. The kept DNA is CDR3 alone, 45 bases in frame from the first base. CDR1 and CDR2, looked up from the germline V gene, are MGHRA and YSYEKL. Trimming accounts for 4 bases at V and 4 bases at J, while the number of junction bases matched to no gene is 9. On this clone itself: Its cognate antigen has yet to be identified. No qualities accompany the bases; no much larger clone lies one base away.

The source of this sequence is a boy aged 5 to 17 in good health and CMV-seronegative. Specimen: PBMCs. The V and J segments used are TRBV4-1 and TRBJ2-5; 7 middle bases align to TRBD2. The CDR3 protein is CASSPSLGGRETQYF. In nucleotides, the sequence is TGCGCCAGCAGCCCCTCCCTCGGCGGGAGAGAGACCCAGTACTTC.